These 29 T cell receptor beta chains were all obtained from the same sample, sequenced in a study of response to subunit inactivated influenza vaccine. TCRdb called the RT-PCR reads again in MiXCR, with one record for every CDR3 protein. This sample has about 580,000 distinct CDR3 sequences, with approximately 15% found just once. The input for sequencing was PBMCs from blood, taken approximately 12 days after vaccination. The origin of the receptors is a man aged 50 to 59 who received an inactivated influenza vaccine.

This clonotype came up a few times. The rearrangement joins TRBV15 to TRBJ2-2; 13 nucleotides match TRBD2. Germline assignment: CDR1 LNHNV and CDR2 YYDKDF (reference sequence). The CDR3 loop spans 19 amino acids. Trimming took 0 bases from V and 0 from J; bases not matched to a gene: 4. Here the CDR3 DNA reads TGTGCCACCAGCAGAGATCGAGGACTAGCGGGAGCGAACACCGGGGAGCTGTTTTTT. Its translation is CATSRDRGLAGANTGELFF.

The rearrangement links TRBV5-6 to TRBJ2-1; 10 nucleotides match TRBD1. The germline V gene encodes CDR1 SGHDT and CDR2 YYEEEE. The V segment lost 4 bases and the J segment 5 bases; nucleotides outside the gene matches: 6. CDR3 length: 15 residues. DNA for the CDR3: TGTGCCAGCAGCCCCGGGACAGGGGCCCACAATGAGCAGTTCTTC. This codes for CASSPGTGAHNEQFF.

CDR3 sequence: CASRAESGRPPREQYF. CDR3 nucleotide sequence: TGTGCCAGCAGAGCGGAAAGCGGGAGGCCCCCTCGCGAGCAGTACTTC. The chain recombines TRBV28 with TRBJ2-7; TRBD2 agrees at 9 bases. CDR1 is MDHEN and CDR2 is SYDVKM in the germline V gene. The CDR3 is made up of 16 amino acids. Trimming at V came to 6 bases and at J to 6 bases, leaving 15 bases not matched to a gene.

This clonotype was seen many times. The J gene is TRBJ2-5, the V gene TRBV5-1; D is perhaps TRBD2 (6 bases). In germline, CDR1 is SGHRS, CDR2 YFSETQ. Trimming shortened V by 4 bases and J by 5 bases, and 12 bases separated the two germline ends. The CDR3 length is 13 residues. The CDR3 is CASSMGGFETQYF. CDR3 DNA sequence: TGCGCCAGCAGCATGGGGGGATTCGAGACCCAGTACTTC. Looking up the rest from reference TRBV5-1 and TRBJ2-5 gives the full variable domain: KAGVTQTPRYLIKTRGQQVTLSCSPISGHRSVSWYQQTPGQGLQFLFEYFSETQRNKGNFPGRFSGRQFSNSRSEMNVSTLELGDSALYLCASSMGGFETQYFGPGTRLLVL.

The J gene is TRBJ1-4, the V gene TRBV11-2; D is unclear. The germline V and J ends were trimmed by 4 bases and 10 bases, with 10 bases remaining between them. CDR3 length: 12 residues. CDR1 is SGHAT, CDR2 FQNNGV, per germline. The CDR3: CASSWEGGKLFF. Here the CDR3 DNA reads TGTGCCAGCAGCTGGGAGGGAGGAAAACTGTTTTTT. Variable domain in full (rest from reference TRBV11-2 and TRBJ1-4): EAGVAQSPRYKIIEKRQSVAFWCNPISGHATLYWYQQILGQGPKLLIQFQNNGVVDDSQLPKDRFSAERLKGVDSTLKIQPAKLEDSAVYLCASSWEGGKLFFGSGTQLSVL.

The chain recombines TRBV13 with TRBJ1-6, with TRBD1 as a possible D gene (5 bases). This CDR3 has 13 amino acids. The germline V gene has CDR1 PRHDT and CDR2 FYEKMQ (reference sequence). V lost 3 bases to trimming and J lost 7 bases, with 7 bases between them. CDR3 coding DNA: TGTGCCAGCAGCTTGAACAGGAATTCACCCCTCCACTTT. Its protein product is CASSLNRNSPLHF. The full variable domain, rest sourced from reference TRBV13 and TRBJ1-6, is AAGVIQSPRHLIKEKRETATLKCYPIPRHDTVYWYQQGPGQDPQFLISFYEKMQSDKGSIPDRFSAQQFSDYHSELNMSSLELGDSALYFCASSLNRNSPLHFGNGTRLTVT.

This chain uses TRBV11-2 with TRBJ2-7, with D possibly being TRBD1 (6 bases). Trimming removed 5 bases from V and 3 bases from J, with 14 bases in between. This CDR3 is 14 amino acids long. Germline V CDR1 and CDR2: SGHAT, FQNNGV. In DNA, the CDR3 is TGTGCCAGCAGCCGAGCCAAGGACAGCTACGAGCAGTACTTC. Its protein product is CASSRAKDSYEQYF.

This clonotype appeared a few times. The chain is built from TRBV28 and TRBJ2-7; no clear D gene. V was cut by 2 bases and J by 0 bases, with 17 bases left in between. Germline V gives CDR1 MDHEN, CDR2 SYDVKM. The CDR3 runs 17 residues. The CDR3 loop reads CASSLVRGRSSSYEQYF. The CDR3 DNA sequence: TGTGCCAGCAGTTTAGTTCGAGGCAGGAGTTCCTCCTACGAGCAGTACTTC.

In DNA, the CDR3 is TGCGCCAGCAGCCAAGAGACTAGCGGGGGACCGGAGACCCAGTACTTC. It is translated as CASSQETSGGPETQYF. The chain joins TRBV4-1 to TRBJ2-5; TRBD2 aligns across 12 bases. The germline V gene encodes CDR1 MGHRA and CDR2 YSYEKL. V was clipped by 0 bases and J by 5 bases; unmatched bases: 4. The CDR3 spans 16 residues.

The sample holds a few counts of this clonotype. The chain carries TRBV7-2 and TRBJ1-6; D is perhaps TRBD1 (5 bases). The CDR3 runs 15 residues. CDR1 and CDR2 from the germline V gene are SGHTA and FQGNSA. The ends were cut back, 3 bases at V and 5 bases at J, with 11 bases in the middle. The chain's CDR3 is CASSFWDVDNSPLHF. The CDR3 coding sequence is TGTGCCAGCAGCTTCTGGGACGTCGATAATTCACCCCTCCACTTT.

The rearrangement uses TRBV10-3 and TRBJ2-1; either TRBD1 or TRBD2 may supply D (5 bases each). The germline CDR1 and CDR2 sequences are ENHRY and SYGVKD. The CDR3 extends over 13 amino acids. Trimming took off 3 bases at V and 8 bases at J, with 11 bases between the two ends. This chain's CDR3 is CAISDGARDEQFF. CDR3 DNA sequence: TGTGCCATCAGTGACGGGGCACGGGATGAGCAGTTCTTC.

The CDR3 spells CASSGGLGGNIQYF. The CDR3 DNA follows: TGCGCCAGCAGCGGGGGACTAGGAGGGAACATTCAGTACTTC. The chain recombines TRBV5-1 with TRBJ2-4; 8 nucleotides align to TRBD2. Per germline, CDR1 SGHRS and CDR2 YFSETQ. CDR3 length: 14 residues. V gave up 4 bases and J gave up 7 bases; unmatched junction bases: 7.

Points on this clonotype: This may come from a read error, since a much larger clone is one base off. This chain links TRBV4-3 with TRBJ2-3, with D unresolved. The germline CDR1 and CDR2 sequences are LGHNA and YSLEER. The CDR3 has 16 amino acids. The CDR3 spells CACSQLQTTSTDTQYF. In DNA, the CDR3 is TGCGCCTGCAGCCAACTACAGACCACTAGCACAGATACGCAGTATTTT.

The chain has TRBV7-8 and TRBJ2-1; 14 nucleotides align to TRBD2. The CDR3 is 16 residues long. The germline CDR1 and CDR2 sequences are SGHVS and FQNEAQ. V dropped 6 bases and J dropped 5; count of bases not matched to a gene: 6. CDR3 sequence: CASSMTSGREDNEQFF. The CDR3 DNA follows: TGTGCCAGCAGTATGACTAGCGGGAGGGAAGACAATGAGCAGTTCTTC.

This clonotype has more than one count but fewer than ten. The gene calls are TRBV2 and TRBJ2-1, with a possible D match to TRBD2 (6 bases). CDR3 size: 15 residues. The V end was cut by 4 bases, the J end by 12 bases, with 22 bases between. In germline, CDR1 is SNHLY, CDR2 FYNNEI. DNA for the CDR3: TGTGCCAGCAGTGCGGACGGAGGGCGGGTGATGGGGCAGTTCTTC. Encoded protein: CASSADGGRVMGQFF.

This clonotype was recorded many times. The chain joins TRBV29-1 to TRBJ2-1; no reliable D call. Trimming stripped 0 bases from V and 6 bases from J, with 6 bases between. CDR3 size: 12 residues. Looked up from germline, CDR1 is SQVTM and CDR2 is ANQGSEA. This CDR3 reads CSVEDLGNEQFF. In DNA, the CDR3 is TGCAGCGTTGAAGATTTGGGCAATGAGCAGTTCTTC.

This clonotype was seen only a few times. The gene calls are TRBV5-5 and TRBJ2-6; a weak D match, TRBD1 (6 bases). The V end lost 0 bases, the J end lost 2 bases, and 9 bases lay between the germline ends. The CDR3 has 16 amino acids. CDR1 SGHKS and CDR2 YYEKEE come from the germline V gene (reference sequence). CDR3 protein: CASSLARGAGANVLTF. CDR3 DNA sequence: TGTGCCAGCAGCTTGGCCAGGGGTGCTGGGGCCAACGTCCTGACTTTC.

The rearrangement links TRBV7-9 to TRBJ2-1; D perhaps matches TRBD1 (6 bases). This CDR3 contains 12 residues. CDR1 is SEHNR, CDR2 FQNEAQ, per germline (reference sequence). The ends were cut back, 5 bases at V and 12 bases at J, with 14 bases in the middle. CDR3 bases: TGTGCCAGCAGCCCTGAGGGGACATGGCAGTTCTTC. This gives the protein CASSPEGTWQFF.

The sample holds a few counts of this clonotype. The chain couples TRBV4-2 to TRBJ1-2; the D gene is possibly TRBD1 (6 bases). Trimming took off 0 bases at V and 3 bases at J, with 11 bases between the two ends. This CDR3 comprises 15 residues. Germline V gene data show CDR1 as LGHNA and CDR2 as YNFKEQ. The DNA of the CDR3 is TGTGCCAGCAGCCAAGATGGTACAGGGTACTATGGCTACACCTTC. Translation: CASSQDGTGYYGYTF.

This clonotype was detected only once. The J gene is TRBJ1-1, the V gene TRBV28; TRBD1 is a possible D gene (6 bases). The germline V gene has CDR1 MDHEN and CDR2 SYDVKM. V was shortened by 7 bases and J by 2 bases, with 14 bases between the two germline ends. CDR3 length: 14 amino acids. DNA for the CDR3: TGTGCCAGCACCGCGACAGGATCCAACACTGAAGCTTTCTTT. Translating it yields CASTATGSNTEAFF.

This clonotype was seen a few times. The chain is built from TRBV29-1 and TRBJ2-5; 8 bases match TRBD2. Germline V CDR1 and CDR2: SQVTM, ANQGSEA. The length of the CDR3 is 13 residues. J was trimmed by 5 bases and V by 4 bases; bases with no gene match: 6. Written as DNA, the CDR3 is TGCAGCGTTGTGAGCGGGAGTCGGGAGACCCAGTACTTC. Residues: CSVVSGSRETQYF.

The genes are TRBV15 and TRBJ2-1, with 8 bases fitting TRBD1. The CDR3 totals 13 residues. Germline V CDR1 and CDR2: LNHNV, YYDKDF (reference sequence). Trimming cost V 3 bases and J 14 bases; bases outside gene matches: 9. CDR3 residues: CATSSRDDRGKFF. The CDR3 DNA is TGTGCCACCAGCAGCCGTGACGACAGGGGAAAGTTCTTC.

This clonotype has a handful of counts. The V gene is TRBV6-2 or TRBV6-3, the J gene TRBJ2-1; weak D call: TRBD2 (6 bases). Per germline, CDR1 MNHEY and CDR2 SVGEGT. This CDR3 contains 15 residues. Trimming took 2 bases from V and 7 from J, leaving 15 bases between them. In DNA form, the CDR3 reads TGTGCCAGCAGTTACAAGGTAGCGGTGGGGAATGAGCAGTTCTTC. Its protein is CASSYKVAVGNEQFF.

This clonotype was counted many times. The chain couples TRBV28 to TRBJ2-7; 7 bases fit TRBD1. Germline V lookup: CDR1 MDHEN, CDR2 SYDVKM. There are 15 residues in the CDR3. V lost 6 bases and J lost 2; bases outside the gene matches: 10. The CDR3 DNA follows: TGTGCCAGCAGGACTATGGGGACAGCAACCTACGAGCAGTACTTC. Translation: CASRTMGTATYEQYF.

The chain is built from TRBV7-9 and TRBJ2-1; D ambiguous. V lost 2 bases, J lost 10 bases, and 18 bases lay in between. From germline, CDR1 is SEHNR and CDR2 FQNEAQ (reference sequence). The CDR3 totals 15 residues. For the CDR3, the DNA is TGTGCCAGCAGCTTACCGGGTCTCCAAACCCCGGAGCAGTTCTTC. Encoded protein: CASSLPGLQTPEQFF. Complete variable domain (other parts from reference TRBV7-9 and TRBJ2-1): DTGVSQNPRHKITKRGQNVTFRCDPISEHNRLYWYRQTLGQGPEFLTYFQNEAQLEKSRLLSDRFSAERPKGSFSTLEIQRTEQGDSAMYLCASSLPGLQTPEQFFGPGTRLTVL.

The chain carries TRBV7-9 and TRBJ2-1, with a tentative D call TRBD2 (6 bases). Germline CDR1 reads SEHNR; CDR2 reads FQNEAQ (reference sequence). V lost 4 bases, J lost 14 bases, and 18 bases lay in between. The CDR3 totals 13 residues. The DNA for the CDR3 is TGTGCCAGCAGCTCCGCCACTAGGCGGGAAGAGTTCTTC. Its translation is CASSSATRREEFF. The full variable domain, in which reference TRBV7-9 and TRBJ2-1 provide the parts outside the CDR3, is DTGVSQNPRHKITKRGQNVTFRCDPISEHNRLYWYRQTLGQGPEFLTYFQNEAQLEKSRLLSDRFSAERPKGSFSTLEIQRTEQGDSAMYLCASSSATRREEFFGPGTRLTVL.

The table lists this clonotype with a few counts. This chain connects TRBV18 to TRBJ2-7, with D possibly TRBD1 on 6 matching bases. V was trimmed by 6 bases and J by 12 bases, leaving 24 bases between them. The V gene's germline CDR1 is KGHSH and CDR2 LQKENI. The CDR3 extends over 14 amino acids. The CDR3 sequence is CASSPRQVSFGRYF. In nucleotides, the CDR3 is TGTGCCAGCTCCCCAAGACAGGTTTCTTTCGGTCGGTACTTC.

The chain has TRBV6-5 and TRBJ2-6, with D unclear. Per the germline V gene, CDR1 is MNHEY and CDR2 is SVGAGI. With 4 bases removed from V and 2 bases from J, the gap between germline ends came to 6 bases. The CDR3 consists of 14 residues. CDR3 sequence (DNA): TGTGCCAGCAGTTTCCAGCCTGGGGCCAACGTCCTGACTTTC. Residues: CASSFQPGANVLTF.

This clonotype was counted between two and nine times. The chain is built from TRBV3-1 and TRBJ2-7; a possible D gene is TRBD1 (6 bases). V was cut by 6 bases and J by 3 bases, with 18 bases left in between. Germline V gene data show CDR1 as LGHDT and CDR2 as YNNKEL (reference sequence). This CDR3 contains 15 residues. CDR3 bases: TGTGCCAGCAGTCCCGGTGGGGGACAAGGCTACGAGCAGTACTTC. Translation: CASSPGGGQGYEQYF.